The T cell receptor (beta chain) described here comes from a study of response to subunit inactivated influenza vaccine. Notes on the study in general: Authors suggested that a seasonal influenza vaccination recruits few new T cells each time.

This CDR3 contains 17 residues. Trimming took 0 bases from V and 4 from J, leaving 15 bases between them. Germline V gene sequence: CDR1 SEHNR, CDR2 FQNEAQ (reference sequence). Each CDR3 protein gets one entry after TCRdb re-called the RT-PCR reads with MiXCR. The sample yields a few hundred thousand distinct CDR3 sequences, 20% to 25% seen once. This clonotype was counted between two and nine times. The antigen remains unidentified. V is TRBV7-9 and J is TRBJ2-2, with D possibly matching TRBD2 (6 bases). The TCR comes from a man aged 45-69 years who received an inactivated influenza vaccine. Sequenced here: PBMCs from blood, sampled about 20 months after vaccination. CDR3 loop: CASSLAAGIGVTGELFF. The CDR3 DNA reads TGTGCCAGCAGCTTAGCGGCGGGGATCGGGGTCACCGGGGAGCTGTTTTTT.